Sequencing of this TCR beta chain was carried out in a study of blood T cell repertoires in COVID-19. The CDR3 loop spans 14 amino acids. Germline V gene sequence: CDR1 LNHDA, CDR2 SQIVND (reference sequence). Trimming cost V 4 bases and J 4 bases; bases outside gene matches: 6. In the original processing: Nucleated cell number was recorded as an estimate derived from reference gene primer amplification. Sequenced by immunoSEQ multiplex PCR; TCRdb stores in-frame clones only, minus some. V and J calls plus clone size are reproduced from that table; the DNA served to infer D and trimming. The data show around 110,000 clones, with around four fifths seen just once and 2% to 2.5% held by the top ten.

The TCR originated in a man under 40 with acute or convalescent COVID-19. V and J are TRBV19 and TRBJ2-7; TRBD1 matches at 8 bases. The specimen sequenced was peripheral blood. Written as DNA, the CDR3 is TGTGCCAGTAGTACCCCGGACAGGGTGTACGAGCAGTACTTC. Encoded protein: CASSTPDRVYEQYF. The full variable domain, rest sourced from reference TRBV19 and TRBJ2-7, is DGGITQSPKYLFRKEGQNVTLSCEQNLNHDAMYWYRQDPGQGLRLIYYSQIVNDFQKGDIAEGYSVSREKKESFPLTVTSAQKNPTAFYLCASSTPDRVYEQYFGPGTRLTVT.